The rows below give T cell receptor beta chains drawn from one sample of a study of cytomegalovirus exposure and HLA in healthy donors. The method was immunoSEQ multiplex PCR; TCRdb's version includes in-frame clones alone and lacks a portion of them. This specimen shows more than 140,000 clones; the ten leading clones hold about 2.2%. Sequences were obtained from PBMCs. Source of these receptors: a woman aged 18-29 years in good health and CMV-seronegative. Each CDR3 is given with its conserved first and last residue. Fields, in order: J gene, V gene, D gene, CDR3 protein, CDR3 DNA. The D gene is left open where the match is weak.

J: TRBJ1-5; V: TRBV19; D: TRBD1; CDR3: CASSTSGGRNQPQHF; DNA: TGTGCCAGTAGTACCTCAGGGGGCCGCAATCAGCCCCAGCATTTT
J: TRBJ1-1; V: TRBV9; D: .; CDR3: CASSPQVAHVFNTEAFF; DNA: TGTGCCAGCAGCCCTCAGGTTGCTCACGTTTTTAACACTGAAGCTTTCTTT
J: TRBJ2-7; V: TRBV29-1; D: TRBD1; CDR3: CSVEDTRGTGSYEQYF; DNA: TGCAGCGTTGAGGACACTCGCGGGACAGGGTCCTACGAGCAGTACTTC
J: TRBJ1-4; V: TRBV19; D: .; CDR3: CASSTPPGSFNEKLFF; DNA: TGTGCCAGTAGTACCCCCCCAGGGTCGTTTAATGAAAAACTGTTTTTT
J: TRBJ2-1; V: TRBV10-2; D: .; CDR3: CASSSSLNEQFF; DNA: TGCGCCAGCAGTAGTAGCTTGAATGAGCAGTTCTTC
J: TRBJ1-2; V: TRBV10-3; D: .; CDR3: CAIEAGNYGYTF; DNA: TGTGCCATTGAGGCGGGTAACTATGGCTACACCTTC
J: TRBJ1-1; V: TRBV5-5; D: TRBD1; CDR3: CASSATTGRTEAFF; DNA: TGTGCCAGCAGCGCCACGACAGGGCGTACTGAAGCTTTCTTT
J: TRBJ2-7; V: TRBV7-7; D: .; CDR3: CASSPGGRGHEQYF; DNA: TGTGCCAGCAGCCCCGGTGGCAGGGGACACGAGCAGTACTTC
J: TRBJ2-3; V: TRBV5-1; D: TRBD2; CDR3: CASSLAGTSGRTVTDTQYF; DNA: TGCGCCAGCAGCTTGGCGGGGACTAGCGGGAGGACTGTCACAGATACGCAGTATTTT
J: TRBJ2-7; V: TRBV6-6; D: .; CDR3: CASGQKPLERTYEQYF; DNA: TGTGCCAGCGGCCAAAAACCTCTAGAGCGGACCTACGAGCAGTACTTC
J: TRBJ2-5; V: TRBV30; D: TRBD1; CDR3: CAWSVGYGTGWSQETQYF; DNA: TGTGCCTGGAGTGTAGGGTACGGGACAGGGTGGTCCCAAGAGACCCAGTACTTC
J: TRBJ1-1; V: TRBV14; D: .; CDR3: CASSHDPRWMNTEAFF; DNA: TGTGCCAGCAGCCACGACCCTAGGTGGATGAACACTGAAGCTTTCTTT
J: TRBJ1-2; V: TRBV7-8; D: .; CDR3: CASSLDISEYGYTF; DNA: TGTGCCAGCAGCTTGGACATTTCAGAATATGGCTACACCTTC
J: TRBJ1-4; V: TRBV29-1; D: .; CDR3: CSATDNEKLFF; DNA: TGCAGCGCCACAGATAATGAAAAACTGTTTTTT
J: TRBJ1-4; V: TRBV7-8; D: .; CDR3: CASSLGGADEKLFF; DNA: TGTGCCAGCAGCTTAGGTGGGGCGGATGAAAAACTGTTTTTT
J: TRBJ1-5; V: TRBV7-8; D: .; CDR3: CASSPAWGGQPQHF; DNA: TGTGCCAGCAGTCCCGCGTGGGGGGGCCAGCCCCAGCATTTT
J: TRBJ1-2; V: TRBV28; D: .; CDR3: CASRSVEYGYTF; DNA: TGTGCCAGCAGGTCCGTGGAGTATGGCTACACCTTC
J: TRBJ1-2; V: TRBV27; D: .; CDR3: CASRALPGDYGYTF; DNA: TGTGCCAGCAGGGCTCTTCCAGGGGATTATGGCTACACCTTC
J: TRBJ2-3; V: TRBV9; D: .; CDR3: CASSVWGGTDTQYF; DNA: TGTGCCAGCAGCGTATGGGGGGGCACAGATACGCAGTATTTT
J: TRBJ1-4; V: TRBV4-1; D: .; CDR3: CASSQRAAGSEKLFF; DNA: TGCGCCAGCAGCCAAAGGGCAGCGGGAAGTGAAAAACTGTTTTTT
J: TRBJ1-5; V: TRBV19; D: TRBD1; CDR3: CASKQERGQGWQPQHF; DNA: TGTGCCAGTAAGCAGGAAAGGGGACAGGGCTGGCAGCCCCAGCATTTT
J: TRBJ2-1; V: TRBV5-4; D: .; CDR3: CASSLRMRARPNEQFF; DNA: TGTGCCAGCAGCTTGAGAATGCGGGCCAGACCTAATGAGCAGTTCTTC
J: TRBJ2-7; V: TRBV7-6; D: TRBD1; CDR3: CASSLGGTGGYEQYF; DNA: TGTGCCAGCAGCTTAGGAGGTACAGGGGGCTACGAGCAGTACTTC
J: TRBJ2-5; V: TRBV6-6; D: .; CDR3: CASSLGDSYQETQYF; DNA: TGTGCCAGCAGTTTGGGGGACTCCTACCAAGAGACCCAGTACTTC